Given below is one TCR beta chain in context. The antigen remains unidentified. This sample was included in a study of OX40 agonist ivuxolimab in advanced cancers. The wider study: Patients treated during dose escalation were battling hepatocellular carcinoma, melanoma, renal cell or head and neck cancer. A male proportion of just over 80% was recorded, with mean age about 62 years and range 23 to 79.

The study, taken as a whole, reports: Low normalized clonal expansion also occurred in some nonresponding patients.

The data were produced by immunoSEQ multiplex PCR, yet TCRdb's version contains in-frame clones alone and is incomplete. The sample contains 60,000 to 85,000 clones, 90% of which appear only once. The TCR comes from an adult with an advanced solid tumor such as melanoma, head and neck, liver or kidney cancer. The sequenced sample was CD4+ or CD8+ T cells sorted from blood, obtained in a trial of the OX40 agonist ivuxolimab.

CDR3 sequence: CSGKYSLNTEAFF. CDR3 in DNA: TGCAGCGGAAAGTATTCCTTGAACACTGAAGCTTTCTTT. The V gene is TRBV29-1, the J gene TRBJ1-1; D unclear. Trimming pared 7 bases from V and 0 bases from J, leaving 12 bases between. The CDR3 loop spans 13 amino acids. CDR1 SQVTM and CDR2 ANQGSEA come from the germline V gene.